The rows below give T cell receptor beta chains drawn from one sample of a study of T cell responses to AZD1222 COVID-19 vaccine. TCRdb's table, derived via immunoSEQ multiplex PCR, lists solely in-frame clones and lacks some. The sample includes approximately 170,000 clones, roughly 88% of them seen just once. The starting material was peripheral blood, obtained 28 days after the second AZD1222 dose. These receptors were taken from an adult who received the AZD1222 COVID-19 vaccine. CDR3s include the opening cysteine and the closing phenylalanine or tryptophan. The D gene is left open where the match is weak. Clone size is shown for a subset of rows, as once, few, many or a class of expanded clone.

V gene: TRBV5-4; D gene: TRBD1; clone size: NA; J gene: TRBJ1-4; CDR3 DNA: TGTGCCAGCAGCGACCGTGGGACAGGGATTCCTAATGAAAAACTGTTTTTT; CDR3 protein: CASSDRGTGIPNEKLFF
V gene: TRBV6-5; D gene: NA; clone size: NA; J gene: TRBJ2-2; CDR3 DNA: TGTGCCAGCATTAGGACATCCGGTAACACCGGGGAGCTGTTTTTT; CDR3 protein: CASIRTSGNTGELFF
V gene: TRBV7-7; D gene: NA; clone size: NA; J gene: TRBJ2-7; CDR3 DNA: TGTGCTAGCAGCTTAGACAACGCCTACGAGCAGTACTTC; CDR3 protein: CASSLDNAYEQYF
V gene: TRBV18; D gene: NA; clone size: NA; J gene: TRBJ2-7; CDR3 DNA: TGTGCCAGCTCACCAGTTCTAGCCACAGAGAACTACGAGCAGTACTTC; CDR3 protein: CASSPVLATENYEQYF
V gene: TRBV6-1; D gene: NA; clone size: NA; J gene: TRBJ1-6; CDR3 DNA: TGTGCCAGCAGTGAAGATTCTACTCACGGGCCAGCAGGGAATTCACCCCTCCACTTT; CDR3 protein: CASSEDSTHGPAGNSPLHF
V gene: TRBV24-1; D gene: TRBD1; clone size: NA; J gene: TRBJ1-4; CDR3 DNA: TGTGCCACCAGTGGCCCACACCAGGGGGCTGAAAAACTGTTTTTT; CDR3 protein: CATSGPHQGAEKLFF
V gene: TRBV11-2; D gene: NA; clone size: NA; J gene: TRBJ1-1; CDR3 DNA: TGTGCCAGCAGCTTACATGTCGGGAACACTGAAGCTTTCTTT; CDR3 protein: CASSLHVGNTEAFF
V gene: TRBV15; D gene: NA; clone size: NA; J gene: TRBJ2-5; CDR3 DNA: TGTGCCACCAGCAGAGACAGGTTGGGGGAGACCCAGTACTTC; CDR3 protein: CATSRDRLGETQYF
V gene: TRBV5-6; D gene: NA; clone size: NA; J gene: TRBJ1-3; CDR3 DNA: TGTGCCAGCAGCTTGCCAGGGTTTGGAAACACCATATATTTT; CDR3 protein: CASSLPGFGNTIYF
V gene: TRBV19; D gene: NA; clone size: NA; J gene: TRBJ1-5; CDR3 DNA: TGTGCCAGTAGTATAGAAACAGGAACCTCTAATCAGCCCCAGCATTTT; CDR3 protein: CASSIETGTSNQPQHF
V gene: TRBV14; D gene: NA; clone size: NA; J gene: TRBJ2-3; CDR3 DNA: TGTGCCAGCAGCCGCGGAGTGGGCAGTGATACGCAGTATTTT; CDR3 protein: CASSRGVGSDTQYF
V gene: TRBV6-5; D gene: TRBD1; clone size: NA; J gene: TRBJ2-7; CDR3 DNA: TGTGCCAGCAGGGCCACAGGGGGCGACGAGCAGTACTTC; CDR3 protein: CASRATGGDEQYF
V gene: TRBV7-2; D gene: NA; clone size: NA; J gene: TRBJ1-1; CDR3 DNA: TGTGCCAGCAGCCCATACAGGGTACCTGAAGCTTTCTTT; CDR3 protein: CASSPYRVPEAFF
V gene: TRBV2; D gene: NA; clone size: few; J gene: TRBJ2-5; CDR3 DNA: TGTGCCAGCAGTGAAGATGGTAGCGCCCAAGAGACCCAGTACTTC; CDR3 protein: CASSEDGSAQETQYF
V gene: TRBV5-6; D gene: NA; clone size: NA; J gene: TRBJ1-4; CDR3 DNA: TGTGCCAGCAGCTTGGTTGGGCAGCAGAATATGGTTTTT; CDR3 protein: CASSLVGQQNMVF
V gene: TRBV13; D gene: TRBD1; clone size: NA; J gene: TRBJ1-6; CDR3 DNA: TGTGCCAGCAGCTACGGGGGGACAGGGAACAATTCACCCCTCCACTTT; CDR3 protein: CASSYGGTGNNSPLHF
V gene: TRBV4-2; D gene: NA; clone size: NA; J gene: TRBJ1-6; CDR3 DNA: TGTGCCAGCAGCCAAGATTACCCAGGGAATTCACCCCTCCACTTT; CDR3 protein: CASSQDYPGNSPLHF
V gene: TRBV6-5; D gene: NA; clone size: NA; J gene: TRBJ1-4; CDR3 DNA: TGTGCCAGCAGTTTGACGTCAACTAATGAAAAACTGTTTTTT; CDR3 protein: CASSLTSTNEKLFF
V gene: TRBV19; D gene: NA; clone size: NA; J gene: TRBJ1-1; CDR3 DNA: TGTGCCAGTAGTACCAGCTCAGCGAACACTGAAGCTTTCTTT; CDR3 protein: CASSTSSANTEAFF
V gene: TRBV18; D gene: TRBD2; clone size: NA; J gene: TRBJ2-1; CDR3 DNA: TGTGCCAGCTCACTGGCGGGGGGCCGGGACAATGAGCAGTTCTTC; CDR3 protein: CASSLAGGRDNEQFF
V gene: TRBV7-9; D gene: TRBD1; clone size: NA; J gene: TRBJ1-2; CDR3 DNA: TGTGCCAGCAGCTTAGGCAGGGGGCATATCGATGGCTACACCTTC; CDR3 protein: CASSLGRGHIDGYTF
V gene: TRBV2; D gene: NA; clone size: NA; J gene: TRBJ2-5; CDR3 DNA: TGTGCCAGCAACAACGGGGGAGCCCAGTACTTC; CDR3 protein: CASNNGGAQYF
V gene: TRBV7-6; D gene: NA; clone size: NA; J gene: TRBJ2-3; CDR3 DNA: TGTGCCAGCAGCTCTCGGCAGGGAGGCACAGATACGCAGTATTTT; CDR3 protein: CASSSRQGGTDTQYF
V gene: TRBV6-5; D gene: NA; clone size: NA; J gene: TRBJ1-1; CDR3 DNA: TGTGCCAGCAGTTTGGCCTCGGGCACTGAAGCTTTCTTT; CDR3 protein: CASSLASGTEAFF
V gene: TRBV6-4; D gene: NA; clone size: NA; J gene: TRBJ2-2; CDR3 DNA: TGTGCCAGCAGTGACGGCGTTCAGGGGAACACCGGGGAGCTGTTTTTT; CDR3 protein: CASSDGVQGNTGELFF
V gene: TRBV23-1; D gene: NA; clone size: NA; J gene: TRBJ1-2; CDR3 DNA: TGCGCCAGCAGTCAATCTGCCCCCAGGGCCAAGGGGGACTATGGCTACACCTTC; CDR3 protein: CASSQSAPRAKGDYGYTF
V gene: TRBV7-6; D gene: NA; clone size: NA; J gene: TRBJ1-5; CDR3 DNA: TGTGCCAGCAGCCAGGTTGGGGACAATCAGCCCCAGCATTTT; CDR3 protein: CASSQVGDNQPQHF
V gene: TRBV24-1; D gene: NA; clone size: NA; J gene: TRBJ2-3; CDR3 DNA: TGTGCCACCAGTGAGATTGTAACAGATACGCAGTATTTT; CDR3 protein: CATSEIVTDTQYF
V gene: TRBV7-3; D gene: NA; clone size: once; J gene: TRBJ2-3; CDR3 DNA: TGTGCCAGCAGCTTAAACGGCTTCACAGATACGCAGTATTTT; CDR3 protein: CASSLNGFTDTQYF
V gene: TRBV7-2; D gene: NA; clone size: NA; J gene: TRBJ2-2; CDR3 DNA: TGTGCCAGCAGCTTAGTGGGGGCCAGCACCGGGGAGCTGTTTTTT; CDR3 protein: CASSLVGASTGELFF